Presented here are 27 T cell receptor beta chains from one specimen sequenced in a study of Graves' ophthalmopathy and Graves' hyperthyroidism. Amplification of TCR beta CDR3 regions used RNA transcripts. Investigators did first-round RT-PCR with HTBI primers, then second-round multiplex PCR. TCRdb ran MiXCR on the multiplex PCR reads and lists one entry per CDR3 protein. This sample has about 480,000 distinct CDR3 sequences, with roughly 14% found just once. The sample was blood. All receptors come from a woman younger than 45 with Graves' ophthalmopathy.

In its sample, this clonotype was seen many times. The chain carries TRBV7-8 and TRBJ2-2, with TRBD1 matching over 8 bases. This CDR3 comprises 13 residues. Germline CDR1 SGHVS, CDR2 FQNEAQ. The J segment lost 4 bases and the V segment lost 11 bases, leaving 6 bases of the junction unmatched. The CDR3: CAGQGAGTGELFF. CDR3 DNA: TGTGCCGGCCAGGGGGCGGGCACCGGGGAGCTGTTTTTT. The entire variable domain, with the rest obtained from reference TRBV7-8 and TRBJ2-2, is as follows: GAGVSQSPRYKVAKRGQDVALRCDPISGHVSLFWYQQALGQGPEFLTYFQNEAQLDKSGLPSDRFFAERPEGSVSTLKIQRTQQEDSAVYLCAGQGAGTGELFFGEGSRLTVL.

V usage is TRBV7-8 and J usage is TRBJ2-5; the D gene is possibly TRBD2 (8 bases). The CDR3 runs to 16 residues. Trimming removed 3 bases from V and 4 bases from J, with 18 bases in between. The V gene's germline CDR1 is SGHVS and CDR2 FQNEAQ. DNA of the CDR3: TGTGCCAGCAGCTTGCAAGGACTAGCAGGGGGAGAGACCCAGTACTTC. Its translation is CASSLQGLAGGETQYF.

The sample holds a few counts of this clonotype. A much more abundant neighbour one base away suggests this may be a read error. The genes are TRBV11-1 and TRBJ2-7, with 8 bases that match TRBD1. CDR1 is SGHAT and CDR2 is FQDESV in the germline V gene (reference sequence). J lost 7 bases, V lost 4 bases, and 15 bases had no gene match. This CDR3 comprises 16 residues. The DNA for the CDR3 is TGTGCCAGCAGCTATCAAGGACAGGGCGGTGCGGGGGAGCAGTACGTC. Protein sequence: CASSYQGQGGAGEQYV.

This clonotype has at least ten counts. The chain is built from TRBV2 and TRBJ1-3; 8 nucleotides align to TRBD1. CDR1 and CDR2 (germline): SNHLY, FYNNEI. J gave up 4 bases and V 5 bases, and 4 bases lay outside the gene matches. CDR3 size: 14 residues. The CDR3: CASSLGQGGNTIYF. The CDR3 DNA is TGTGCCAGCAGTCTTGGACAGGGAGGAAACACCATATATTTT.

This clonotype was recorded a few times. The chain links TRBV24-1 to TRBJ2-5; TRBD1 matches at 7 bases. CDR1 is KGHDR, CDR2 SFDVKD, per germline. This CDR3 is 14 amino acids long. Trimming cost V 9 bases and J 1 base; bases outside gene matches: 7. CDR3 coding DNA: TGTGCCACCTCCGGACAGGAGATCCAAGAGACCCAGTACTTC. This encodes CATSGQEIQETQYF.

This clonotype was counted ten times or more. This chain connects TRBV5-1 to TRBJ2-4; 8 bases match TRBD1. The CDR3 contains 14 residues. V trimming: 4 bases; J trimming: 7 bases; junction bases outside the gene matches: 7. In germline, CDR1 is SGHRS, CDR2 YFSETQ. CDR3 loop: CASSEDRVNNIQYF. Written as DNA, the CDR3 is TGCGCCAGCAGCGAGGACAGGGTGAACAACATTCAGTACTTC.

This clonotype appeared many times. V is TRBV10-1 and J is TRBJ2-5; 8 bases line up with TRBD2. This CDR3 is 15 amino acids long. The junction had 7 bases not matched to a gene; V was cut back by 3 bases and J by 4 bases. Germline V lookup: CDR1 WNHNN, CDR2 SYGVQD (reference sequence). The CDR3 DNA reads as TGCGCCAGCAGTGAAAGGTCTAGCGGGCGAGAGACCCAGTACTTC. This sequence encodes CASSERSSGRETQYF.

This clonotype has just a few counts. The gene calls are TRBV4-1 and TRBJ1-1, with D possibly being TRBD1 (5 bases). Germline loops: CDR1 MGHRA, CDR2 YSYEKL. The CDR3 covers 16 residues. The V end was cut by 2 bases, the J end by 1 base, with 14 bases between. The CDR3 region is CASSQSSGGWNTEAFF. The CDR3 DNA reads TGCGCCAGCAGCCAATCCTCTGGGGGGTGGAACACTGAAGCTTTCTTT.

This clonotype was seen at least ten times. The chain links TRBV2 to TRBJ1-1; D call uncertain. Trimming stripped 7 bases from V and 3 bases from J, with 12 bases between. Germline-derived CDR1 and CDR2 are SNHLY and FYNNEI. This CDR3 region has 13 residues. The CDR3 region is CASNKTPYTEAFF. The CDR3 bases are TGTGCCAGCAATAAGACACCTTACACTGAAGCTTTCTTT.

This clonotype was recorded a few times. The chain joins TRBV4-2 to TRBJ2-5; possibly TRBD2 for D (5 bases). Germline V gene lookup returns CDR1 LGHNA and CDR2 YNFKEQ. This CDR3 is 16 amino acids long. V lost 2 bases, J lost 1 base, and 14 bases lay in between. This CDR3 reads CASSQLVGEPQETQYF. The CDR3 DNA sequence: TGTGCCAGCAGCCAATTGGTGGGAGAGCCCCAAGAGACCCAGTACTTC.

This clonotype has a count of ten or more. The V and J genes are TRBV4-1 and TRBJ2-5, with TRBD1 identical over 8 bases. Losses at the gene ends were 2 bases for V and 0 bases for J; bases not matched to a gene: 5. Germline assignment: CDR1 MGHRA and CDR2 YSYEKL. The CDR3 runs 16 residues. The CDR3 sequence: CASSQSRTGNQETQYF. CDR3 DNA: TGCGCCAGCAGCCAATCGCGGACAGGGAACCAAGAGACCCAGTACTTC.

This clonotype showed up many times. This chain connects TRBV29-1 to TRBJ2-7, with TRBD2 as a possible D gene (6 bases). The CDR3 contains 14 residues. Germline V gene lookup returns CDR1 SQVTM and CDR2 ANQGSEA. The V end lost 6 bases, the J end lost 1 base, and 16 bases lay between the germline ends. CDR3 nucleotides: TGCAGCGTGCAGGGCGGGACGGAATCCTACGAGCAGTACTTC. It translates to CSVQGGTESYEQYF.

This clonotype was counted at least ten times. V usage is TRBV29-1 and J usage is TRBJ2-5; no reliable D call. The CDR3 sequence is 12 residues long. Deletions cut 5 bases from V and 7 bases from J, with 14 bases between. Germline assignment: CDR1 SQVTM and CDR2 ANQGSEA. CDR3 sequence reads: CSVRTVLTTQYF. As DNA, the CDR3 is TGCAGCGTTAGGACGGTCCTCACGACCCAGTACTTC.

This sequence joins TRBV12-3 or TRBV12-4 and TRBJ2-2; D perhaps matches TRBD1 (5 bases). V was shortened by 3 bases and J by 0 bases, with 8 bases between the two germline ends. CDR3 length equals 15 residues. The CDR3 DNA follows: TGTGCCAGCAGTTTCGTACAGGCGAACACCGGGGAGCTGTTTTTT. Amino acids: CASSFVQANTGELFF.

This clonotype was seen at least ten times. This sequence joins TRBV5-6 and TRBJ2-5; D assignment may be TRBD1 or TRBD2 (7 bases each). The CDR3 runs 15 residues. V lost 6 bases and J 4 bases, leaving 19 bases between the germline ends. Looked up from germline, CDR1 is SGHDT and CDR2 is YYEEEE. The CDR3 DNA is TGTGCCAGCACCAGGGGGGGGTACAGTGGAGAGACCCAGTACTTC. Translation: CASTRGGYSGETQYF.

This clonotype was counted many times. The rearrangement uses TRBV29-1 and TRBJ1-1, with D maybe TRBD1 (5 bases). V lost 7 bases to trimming and J lost 4 bases, with 19 bases between them. CDR1 is SQVTM, CDR2 ANQGSEA, per germline. The CDR3 consists of 14 residues. CDR3 coding DNA: TGCAGCGGTGGTTTGGGGGGAAGGGTCACTGAAGCTTTCTTT. Residues: CSGGLGGRVTEAFF.

In this sample, this clonotype turned up many times. V usage is TRBV28 and J usage is TRBJ1-1; D gene ambiguous. CDR3 length: 14 residues. CDR1 and CDR2 (germline): MDHEN, SYDVKM. Trimming pared 3 bases from V and 11 bases from J, leaving 19 bases between. CDR3: CASSFQRTFTSAFF. The DNA of the CDR3 is TGTGCCAGCAGTTTTCAGAGGACGTTTACCTCCGCTTTCTTT.

Concerning this clonotype: Just one base apart from a much larger clone, this may be a read error. The J gene is TRBJ2-2, the V gene TRBV30; perhaps TRBD2 as D (5 bases). V was cut by 4 bases and J by 7 bases, with 13 bases left in between. CDR1 is GTSNPN and CDR2 is SVGIG in the germline V gene (reference sequence). The CDR3 is made up of 13 amino acids. The CDR3 DNA sequence: TGTGCCTGGACACGGGGATGGATCGGGGAGCTGTTTTTT. Translating gives CAWTRGWIGELFF.

This clonotype has a count of ten or more. With a much larger clone just one base away, this may be a read error. The rearrangement joins TRBV28 to TRBJ1-5; TRBD1 is a possible D gene (5 bases). V was trimmed by 5 bases and J by 0 bases, leaving 8 bases between them. Germline CDR1 and CDR2: MDHEN and SYDVKM. The CDR3 runs 14 residues. The CDR3, as DNA: TGTGCCAGCAGTGCGACAGTTAGCAATCAGCCCCAGCATTTT. It encodes CASSATVSNQPQHF. The complete variable domain, with remaining parts taken from reference TRBV28 and TRBJ1-5, reads DVKVTQSSRYLVKRTGEKVFLECVQDMDHENMFWYRQDPGLGLRLIYFSYDVKMKEKGDIPEGYSVSREKKERFSLILESASTNQTSMYLCASSATVSNQPQHFGDGTRLSIL.

The table lists this clonotype with many counts. The CDR3 coding sequence is TGTGCCAGCAGGGCACTACTCGACACCGGGGAGCTGTTTTTT. As protein: CASRALLDTGELFF. This chain connects TRBV6-2 or TRBV6-3 to TRBJ2-2; D not certain. The CDR3 has 14 amino acids. Per the germline V gene, CDR1 is MNHEY and CDR2 is SVGEGT. Trimming shortened V by 6 bases and J by 3 bases, and 11 bases separated the two germline ends.

This clonotype was counted many times. V is TRBV28 and J is TRBJ1-5; D is undetermined. Germline V lookup: CDR1 MDHEN, CDR2 SYDVKM. This CDR3 has 13 amino acids. V lost 6 bases and J lost 3, with 9 bases in between. The CDR3 is CASSDNPNQPQHF. Here the CDR3 DNA reads TGTGCCAGCAGCGACAATCCCAATCAGCCCCAGCATTTT.

This clonotype appeared many times. The chain is built from TRBV5-1 and TRBJ2-2; D is undetermined. Trimming took off 0 bases at V and 1 base at J, with 4 bases between the two ends. CDR3 length: 14 residues. The germline CDR1 and CDR2 sequences are SGHRS and YFSETQ. The CDR3 here is CASSLERNTGELFF. For the CDR3, the DNA is TGCGCCAGCAGCTTGGAAAGGAACACCGGGGAGCTGTTTTTT.

The V call is TRBV28, the J call TRBJ2-4; D may be TRBD1 or TRBD2 (6 bases each). CDR1 is MDHEN, CDR2 SYDVKM, per germline. Trimming pared 2 bases from V and 14 bases from J, leaving 16 bases between. The CDR3 extends over 13 amino acids. The CDR3 sequence is CASSLGGGGIKYF. CDR3 DNA sequence: TGTGCCAGCAGTTTAGGGGGCGGAGGGATTAAGTACTTC.

This clonotype was recorded many times. The gene calls are TRBV2 and TRBJ1-2; no reliable D call. The CDR3 runs 14 residues. Trimming removed 4 bases at V and 4 bases at J, with 13 bases between. From germline, CDR1 is SNHLY and CDR2 FYNNEI. The chain's CDR3 is CASSASPSAYGYTF. CDR3 coding DNA: TGTGCCAGCAGTGCCAGTCCCTCTGCCTATGGCTACACCTTC.

This clonotype was detected ten times or more. The rearrangement uses TRBV5-1 and TRBJ2-5, with 14 positions matching TRBD2. V trimming: 4 bases; J trimming: 5 bases; junction bases outside the gene matches: 7. This CDR3 comprises 16 residues. The V gene's germline CDR1 is SGHRS and CDR2 YFSETQ. CDR3 DNA sequence: TGCGCCAGCAGCCCGGGACTAGCGGGAGCGGAGGAGACCCAGTACTTC. This sequence encodes CASSPGLAGAEETQYF.

This clonotype was counted at least ten times. The chain recombines TRBV11-2 with TRBJ1-1, with TRBD1 matching over 11 bases. Trimming cost V 0 bases and J 7 bases; bases outside gene matches: 4. The germline V gene encodes CDR1 SGHAT and CDR2 FQNNGV. This CDR3 has 15 residues. Here the CDR3 DNA reads TGTGCCAGCAGCTTAGAACGGACAGGGGGCAGTGAAGCTTTCTTT. Protein sequence: CASSLERTGGSEAFF. The whole variable domain, remainder taken from reference TRBV11-2 and TRBJ1-1, is EAGVAQSPRYKIIEKRQSVAFWCNPISGHATLYWYQQILGQGPKLLIQFQNNGVVDDSQLPKDRFSAERLKGVDSTLKIQPAKLEDSAVYLCASSLERTGGSEAFFGQGTRLTVV.

V and J are TRBV29-1 and TRBJ1-5; D unclear. V lost 0 bases to trimming and J lost 11 bases, with 8 bases between them. CDR1 SQVTM and CDR2 ANQGSEA come from the germline V gene. This CDR3 is built from 11 residues. The CDR3 reads CSVEDPPTQHF. The CDR3 DNA reads TGCAGCGTTGAAGATCCCCCAACCCAGCATTTT.